The clone carrying this TCR beta chain was counted between two and nine times. The CDR3 extends over 16 amino acids. V was pared by 1 base and J by 2 bases, with 4 bases of the junction left unmatched. The germline gives CDR1 LGHDT, CDR2 YNNKEL (reference sequence). This record belongs to a study of human T cells and chemical hapten exposure. TCRdb called the RACE reads again in MiXCR, with one record for every CDR3 protein. This table holds 250,000 to 300,000 distinct CDR3 sequences, 7.5% to 9% found once. Indicated time point: pre-sensitization, week 0. Sample treatment: therapeutic diphenylcyclopropenone sensitization with weekly scalp DPC.

This TCR derives from a man between 18 and 29 years old with alopecia areata. Some clones in this sample may be carry-over from other donors' samples. The input for sequencing was whole blood, taken in connection with sensitization to the hapten diphenylcyclopropenone (DPC). This chain connects TRBV3-1 to TRBJ2-5, with TRBD2 matching 10 bases. The CDR3 reads CASSQVLAGVQETQYF. CDR3 nucleotide sequence: TGTGCCAGCAGCCAAGTCCTAGCGGGGGTACAAGAGACCCAGTACTTC.